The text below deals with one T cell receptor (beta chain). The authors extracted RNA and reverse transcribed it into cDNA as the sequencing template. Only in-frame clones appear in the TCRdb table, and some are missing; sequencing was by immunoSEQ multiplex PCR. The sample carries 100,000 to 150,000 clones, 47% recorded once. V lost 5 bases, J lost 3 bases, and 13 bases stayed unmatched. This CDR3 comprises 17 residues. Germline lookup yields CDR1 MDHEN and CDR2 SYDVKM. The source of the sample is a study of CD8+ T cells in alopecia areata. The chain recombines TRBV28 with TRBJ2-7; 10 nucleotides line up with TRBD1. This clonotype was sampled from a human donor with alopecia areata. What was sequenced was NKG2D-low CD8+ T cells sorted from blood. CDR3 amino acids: CASSPIGGDRGNYEQYF. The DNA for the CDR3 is TGTGCCAGCAGTCCGATTGGGGGGGACAGGGGTAACTACGAGCAGTACTTC.